This T cell receptor beta chain comes out of a study of shared clonotypes between healthy human individuals. Only in-frame clones appear in the TCRdb table, and some are missing; sequencing was by immunoSEQ multiplex PCR. There are hundreds of thousands of clones in the sample; around 78% occur only once, and about 11% lies in the top ten. The germline V gene has CDR1 ENHRY and CDR2 SYGVKD. The V segment lost 7 bases and the J segment 6 bases; nucleotides outside the gene matches: 7. The CDR3 has 14 residues. Source material: PBMCs. The chain carries TRBV10-3 and TRBJ2-2; 8 bases map to TRBD2. This sequence originates from a woman in her thirties or forties in good health. Some clones in this sample may be carry-over from other donors' samples. CDR3 sequence (DNA): TGTGCCATCACACCCGGGACTAGTGCCGGGGAGCTGTTTTTT. This codes for CAITPGTSAGELFF.